Reported below is one T cell receptor beta chain. The table came from immunoSEQ multiplex PCR; TCRdb's copy has only in-frame clones and leaves some out. The table includes around 70,000 clones, roughly 82% detected once. The sample belongs to a study of blood T cell repertoires in COVID-19. Across the whole study: There were acute and convalescent COVID-19 samples, and they came from the United States, Italy and Spain.

The TCR sequence derives from a man aged 55 to 70 with acute or convalescent COVID-19. The sequenced sample consisted of peripheral blood.

CDR3: CASHSKGPEQYV. The CDR3, as DNA: TGTGCCAGCCACTCAAAGGGGCCCGAGCAGTACGTC. The chain joins TRBV19 to TRBJ2-7; a possible D gene is TRBD1 (5 bases). The CDR3 totals 12 residues. V was trimmed by 9 bases and J by 6 bases, leaving 15 bases between them. CDR1 is LNHDA and CDR2 is SQIVND in the germline V gene (reference sequence).